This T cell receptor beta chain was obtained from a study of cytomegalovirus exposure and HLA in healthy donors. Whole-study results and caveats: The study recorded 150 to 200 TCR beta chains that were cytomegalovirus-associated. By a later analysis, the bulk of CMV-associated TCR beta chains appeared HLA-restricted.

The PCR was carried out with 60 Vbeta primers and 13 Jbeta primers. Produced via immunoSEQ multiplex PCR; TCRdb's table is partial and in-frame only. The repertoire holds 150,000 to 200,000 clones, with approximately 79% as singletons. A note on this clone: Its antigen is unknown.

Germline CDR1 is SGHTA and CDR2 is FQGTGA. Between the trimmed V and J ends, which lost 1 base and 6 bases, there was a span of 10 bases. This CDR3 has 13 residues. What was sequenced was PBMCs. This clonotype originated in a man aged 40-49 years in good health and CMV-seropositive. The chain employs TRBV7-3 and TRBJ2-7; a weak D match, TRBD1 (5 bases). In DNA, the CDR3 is TGTGCCAGCAGCTTAATACCCCAGGGCGAGCAGTACTTC. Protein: CASSLIPQGEQYF.